In its sample, the clone carrying this T cell receptor (beta chain) was seen a few times. Its matching antigen is unknown. cDNA reverse transcribed from extracted RNA served as the sequencing template. Data came from immunoSEQ multiplex PCR; TCRdb stores just in-frame clones and leaves some out. The table has about 200,000 clones, more than 30% seen once. Treatment: oral pan-JAK inhibitor, 5-10 mg twice daily. This sample is drawn from a study of CD8+ T cells in alopecia areata. Findings and caveats of the study: In patients, TCRs were shared less clearly than in mice, and HLA may possibly be involved. In scalp samples, resident alphabeta T cells of normal skin are also sequenced.

Germline V gene lookup returns CDR1 SGDLS and CDR2 YYNGEE. The CDR3 spans 14 residues. V shed 1 base, J shed 6 bases, and the junction held 3 bases outside the gene matches. This receptor was obtained from a human donor with alopecia areata. The chain recombines TRBV9 with TRBJ1-5, with TRBD1 matching over 8 bases. This sample comprised CD4+ T cells sorted from blood, obtained at roughly week 30, from a patient treated with tofacitinib. The DNA of the CDR3 is TGTGCCAGCAGCGTACAGGGGGCCGGTCAGCCCCAGCATTTT. Its protein is CASSVQGAGQPQHF.